This passage covers 18 T cell receptor beta chains from one sample sequenced in a study of T cell repertoires in cytomegalovirus infection. TCRdb fed the reads into MiXCR, producing one record per CDR3 protein. The profile covers tens of thousands of distinct CDR3 sequences, with 3.7% appearing a single time and approximately 5% taken by the ten largest. The sequencing input was PBMCs. These TCRs come from a human donor in good health (CMV status not recorded). Some clones in this sample may be carry-over from other donors' samples.

This clonotype has ten or more counts. V gene TRBV6-2 or TRBV6-3 combines with J gene TRBJ1-2; no clear D gene. The CDR3 has 12 amino acids. Germline CDR1 and CDR2: MNHEY and SVGEGT. Trimming took 5 bases from V and 8 from J, leaving 12 bases between them. The CDR3 spells CASSIPLGGYTF. The CDR3 bases are TGTGCCAGCAGTATCCCTCTCGGAGGCTACACCTTC.

The sample holds many counts of this clonotype. V gene TRBV28 combines with J gene TRBJ2-1; 10 nucleotides agree with TRBD1. The V and J ends lost 6 bases and 5 bases, in that order; junction bases with no gene match: 1. Germline CDR1 is MDHEN and CDR2 is SYDVKM. The CDR3 consists of 13 residues. As DNA, the CDR3 is TGTGCCAGCAGCGGGACAGGGGACAATGAGCAGTTCTTC. It is translated as CASSGTGDNEQFF.

This clonotype was found many times. This chain joins TRBV12-3 or TRBV12-4 and TRBJ1-1; no clear D gene. This CDR3 contains 13 residues. The germline V and J ends were trimmed by 2 bases and 11 bases, with 15 bases remaining between them. Here the CDR3 reads CASSLSNLFVAFF. The CDR3 DNA reads as TGTGCCAGCAGTTTATCGAACTTATTTGTCGCTTTCTTT.

This clonotype was counted many times. This sequence joins TRBV7-2 and TRBJ1-5, with D possibly being TRBD1 (6 bases). There are 14 residues in the CDR3. V was trimmed by 2 bases and J by 11 bases, leaving 16 bases between them. Per the germline V gene, CDR1 is SGHTA and CDR2 is FQGNSA. This CDR3 reads CASSLLQGGLAQHF. The CDR3, as DNA: TGTGCCAGCAGCTTATTACAGGGTGGGTTGGCCCAGCATTTT.

This clonotype was detected many times. The rearrangement uses TRBV4-3 and TRBJ2-7; TRBD1 matches 9 bases. The V segment lost 4 bases and the J segment 5 bases; nucleotides outside the gene matches: 9. This CDR3 contains 15 residues. Germline V gene lookup returns CDR1 LGHNA and CDR2 YSLEER. CDR3 in DNA: TGCGCCAGCAGCCTCCTAACAGGGGGCAGGGACGAGCAGTACTTC. Translation gives CASSLLTGGRDEQYF.

In this sample, this clonotype turned up many times. The chain recombines TRBV10-3 with TRBJ2-7, with a weak D call TRBD2 (5 bases). The germline V gene has CDR1 ENHRY and CDR2 SYGVKD. V was cut by 6 bases and J by 0 bases, with 15 bases left in between. The CDR3 spans 15 residues. CDR3 sequence: CAIRRTSGLSYEQYF. The CDR3 DNA sequence: TGTGCCATCAGAAGAACTAGTGGTCTCTCCTACGAGCAGTACTTC.

This clonotype was picked up many times. The rearrangement joins TRBV6-1 to TRBJ1-5; D is unclear. This CDR3 comprises 13 residues. Germline V lookup: CDR1 MNHNS, CDR2 SASEGT. The ends were cut back, 5 bases at V and 5 bases at J, with 10 bases in the middle. The CDR3 is CASSRAGDQPQHF. DNA for the CDR3: TGTGCCAGCAGTCGGGCGGGTGATCAGCCCCAGCATTTT.

This clonotype was detected ten times or more. The chain couples TRBV4-2 to TRBJ1-5; D gene unclear. V was clipped by 1 base and J by 7 bases, with 5 bases between them. CDR3 size: 12 residues. Germline-derived CDR1 and CDR2 are LGHNA and YNFKEQ. CDR3 nucleotide sequence: TGTGCCAGCAGCCAAGGGGAGCAGCCCCAGCATTTT. Translation: CASSQGEQPQHF.

This clonotype occurred many times. This chain connects TRBV10-3 to TRBJ1-5; D perhaps matches TRBD1 (5 bases). With 8 bases removed from V and 3 bases from J, the gap between germline ends came to 11 bases. Germline values: CDR1 ENHRY, CDR2 SYGVKD. The CDR3 extends over 13 amino acids. The CDR3: CAIGTEPNQPQHF. Written as DNA, the CDR3 is TGTGCCATCGGGACGGAGCCCAATCAGCCCCAGCATTTT.

Many counts were recorded for this clonotype. This chain uses TRBV12-3 or TRBV12-4 with TRBJ2-7, with TRBD2 identical over 8 bases. V gave up 6 bases and J gave up 0 bases; unmatched junction bases: 7. The CDR3 has 15 residues. This CDR3 is CASSQNGGGSYEQYF. In nucleotides, the CDR3 is TGTGCCAGCAGCCAAAACGGGGGGGGCTCCTACGAGCAGTACTTC.

This clonotype was recorded many times. The V and J genes are TRBV5-4 and TRBJ1-4; D is unclear. Germline loops: CDR1 SGHNT, CDR2 YYREEE (reference sequence). Trimming pared 3 bases from V and 12 bases from J, leaving 18 bases between. The CDR3 has 14 amino acids. The CDR3 DNA reads as TGTGCCAGCAGCTCCTCGGTGGAGGGAGGTGAACTGTTTTTT. Its protein product is CASSSSVEGGELFF. The entire variable domain, with the rest obtained from reference TRBV5-4 and TRBJ1-4, is as follows: ETGVTQSPTHLIKTRGQQVTLRCSSQSGHNTVSWYQQALGQGPQFIFQYYREEENGRGNFPPRFSGLQFPNYSSELNVNALELDDSALYLCASSSSVEGGELFFGSGTQLSVL.

This clonotype was detected many times. This sequence joins TRBV19 and TRBJ2-7, with a tentative D call TRBD1 (5 bases). Germline-derived CDR1 and CDR2 are LNHDA and SQIVND (reference sequence). Trimming pared 5 bases from V and 0 bases from J, leaving 11 bases between. This CDR3 comprises 14 residues. The CDR3 nucleotides are TGTGCCAGTAGTTCCAGGGAAAACTCCTACGAGCAGTACTTC. It is translated as CASSSRENSYEQYF.

This clonotype was counted ten times or more. The chain employs TRBV7-2 and TRBJ1-5; D call uncertain. The CDR3 length is 15 residues. The germline V and J ends were trimmed by 5 bases and 4 bases, with 15 bases remaining between them. CDR1 and CDR2 from the germline V gene are SGHTA and FQGNSA. The CDR3, as DNA: TGTGCCAGCAGCCGTGAGGAGGGCCTTAATCAGCCCCAGCATTTT. It encodes CASSREEGLNQPQHF.

This clonotype was detected ten times or more. The chain combines TRBV4-3 with TRBJ1-5; no firm D call. The CDR3 is 14 amino acids. The germline V and J ends were trimmed by 3 bases and 3 bases, with 9 bases remaining between them. Germline CDR1 and CDR2: LGHNA and YSLEER. DNA for the CDR3: TGCGCCAGCAGCCAGACGGTAAACAATCAGCCCCAGCATTTT. Translation gives CASSQTVNNQPQHF.

This clonotype was detected many times. This sequence joins TRBV11-2 and TRBJ1-2, with D tentatively TRBD1 (5 bases). The CDR3 covers 15 residues. The germline CDR1 and CDR2 sequences are SGHAT and FQNNGV. Trimming shortened V by 2 bases and J by 6 bases, and 16 bases separated the two germline ends. In DNA, the CDR3 is TGTGCCAGCAGCTTATACAGACAGACCTCCGATGGCTACACCTTC. It translates to CASSLYRQTSDGYTF.

There are many counts of this clonotype. The rearrangement links TRBV11-2 to TRBJ1-6; no clear D gene. CDR1 and CDR2 from the germline V gene are SGHAT and FQNNGV. V lost 5 bases and J 0 bases, leaving 20 bases between the germline ends. The CDR3 is made up of 19 amino acids. CDR3 coding DNA: TGTGCCAGCAGCGCCAACCGGGTCCTCTTTAGCTCCTATAATTCACCCCTCCACTTT. Its protein is CASSANRVLFSSYNSPLHF. The full variable domain, with the rest looked up from reference TRBV11-2 and TRBJ1-6, is EAGVAQSPRYKIIEKRQSVAFWCNPISGHATLYWYQQILGQGPKLLIQFQNNGVVDDSQLPKDRFSAERLKGVDSTLKIQPAKLEDSAVYLCASSANRVLFSSYNSPLHFGNGTRLTVT.

The chain joins TRBV23-1 to TRBJ2-5; TRBD1 agrees at 7 bases. TRBV23-1 falls under the ORF class, with uncertain function. The V and J ends lost 8 bases and 2 bases, in that order; junction bases with no gene match: 8. The CDR3 extends over 14 amino acids. The CDR3 loop is CASGRQGPQETQYF. CDR3 DNA sequence: TGCGCCAGCGGACGACAGGGTCCACAAGAGACCCAGTACTTC.

This clonotype was seen at least ten times. The gene calls are TRBV6-1 and TRBJ2-6; weak D call: TRBD1 (6 bases). Germline V gene lookup returns CDR1 MNHNS and CDR2 SASEGT. This CDR3 contains 15 residues. V dropped 5 bases and J dropped 0 bases, with 8 bases sitting between them. CDR3 in DNA: TGTGCCAGCAGTTCGACAGGCTCTGGGGCCAACGTCCTGACTTTC. This sequence encodes CASSSTGSGANVLTF.